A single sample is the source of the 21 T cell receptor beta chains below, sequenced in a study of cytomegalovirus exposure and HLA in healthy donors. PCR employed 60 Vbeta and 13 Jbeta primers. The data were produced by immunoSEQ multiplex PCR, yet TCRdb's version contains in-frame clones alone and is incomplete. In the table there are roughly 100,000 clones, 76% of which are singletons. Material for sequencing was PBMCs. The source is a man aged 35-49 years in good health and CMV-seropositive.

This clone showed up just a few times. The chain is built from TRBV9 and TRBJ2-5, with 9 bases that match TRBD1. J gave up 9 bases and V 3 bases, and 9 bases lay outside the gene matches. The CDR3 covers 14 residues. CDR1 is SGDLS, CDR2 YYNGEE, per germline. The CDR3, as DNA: TGTGCCAGCAGCGACAGATGGGACAGGGTCCCCCAGTACTTC. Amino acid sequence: CASSDRWDRVPQYF. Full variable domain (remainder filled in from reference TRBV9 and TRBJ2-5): DSGVTQTPKHLITATGQRVTLRCSPRSGDLSVYWYQQSLDQGLQFLIQYYNGEERAKGNILERFSAQQFPDLHSELNLSSLELGDSALYFCASSDRWDRVPQYFGPGTRLLVL.

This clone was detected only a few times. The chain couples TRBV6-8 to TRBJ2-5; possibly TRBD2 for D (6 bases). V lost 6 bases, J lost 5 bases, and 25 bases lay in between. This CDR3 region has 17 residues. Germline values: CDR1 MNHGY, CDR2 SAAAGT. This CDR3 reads CASSADCHGGKWETQYF. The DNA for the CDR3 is TGTGCCAGCAGCGCCGACTGTCATGGGGGGAAATGGGAGACCCAGTACTTC.

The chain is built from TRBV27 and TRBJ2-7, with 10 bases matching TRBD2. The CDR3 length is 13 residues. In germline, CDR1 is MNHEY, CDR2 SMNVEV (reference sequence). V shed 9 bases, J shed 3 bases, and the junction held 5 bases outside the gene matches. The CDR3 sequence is CASPGLAVYEQYF. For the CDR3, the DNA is TGTGCCAGTCCAGGACTAGCGGTCTACGAGCAGTACTTC.

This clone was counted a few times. CDR3 sequence (DNA): TGTGCCAGTAGTATAGGGCAGGGGGGCACTGAAGCTTTCTTT. Translation: CASSIGQGGTEAFF. The V call is TRBV19, the J call TRBJ1-1, with 7 bases aligning to TRBD1. The V segment lost 1 base and the J segment 4 bases; nucleotides outside the gene matches: 3. The CDR3 is made up of 14 amino acids. From germline, CDR1 is LNHDA and CDR2 SQIVND (reference sequence).

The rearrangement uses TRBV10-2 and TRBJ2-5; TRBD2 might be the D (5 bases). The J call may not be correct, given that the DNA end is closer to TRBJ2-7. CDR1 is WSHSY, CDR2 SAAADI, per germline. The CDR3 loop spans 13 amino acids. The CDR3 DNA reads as TGCGCCAGCAGTGTTCCAGGACTCTACGAGCAGTACTTC. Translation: CASSVPGLYEQYF.

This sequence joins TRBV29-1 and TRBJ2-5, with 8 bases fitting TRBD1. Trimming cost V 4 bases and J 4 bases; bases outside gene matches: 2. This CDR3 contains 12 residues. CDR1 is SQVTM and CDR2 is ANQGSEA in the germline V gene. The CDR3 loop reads CSVVGQGETQYF. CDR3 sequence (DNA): TGCAGCGTTGTCGGACAGGGAGAGACCCAGTACTTC.

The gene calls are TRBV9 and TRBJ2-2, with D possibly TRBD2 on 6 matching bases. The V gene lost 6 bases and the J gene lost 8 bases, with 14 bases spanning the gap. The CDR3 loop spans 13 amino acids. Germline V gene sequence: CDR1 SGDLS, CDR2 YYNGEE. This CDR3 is CASNRDSWGELFF. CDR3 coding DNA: TGTGCCAGCAACCGGGACTCCTGGGGGGAGCTGTTTTTT.

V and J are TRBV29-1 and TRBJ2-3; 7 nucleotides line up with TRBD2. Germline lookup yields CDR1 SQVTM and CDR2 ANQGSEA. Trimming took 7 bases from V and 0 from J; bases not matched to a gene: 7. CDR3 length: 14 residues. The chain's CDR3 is CSGRLARSTDTQYF. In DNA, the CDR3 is TGCAGCGGACGACTAGCCCGTAGCACAGATACGCAGTATTTT.

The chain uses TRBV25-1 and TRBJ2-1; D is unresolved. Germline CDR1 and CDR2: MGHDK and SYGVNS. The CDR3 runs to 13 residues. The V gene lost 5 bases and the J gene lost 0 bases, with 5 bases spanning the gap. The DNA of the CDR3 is TGTGCCAGCAGTCATTCCTCCTACAATGAGCAGTTCTTC. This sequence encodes CASSHSSYNEQFF.

CDR3 sequence: CAWVQDTEAFF. The DNA for the CDR3 is TGTGCCTGGGTGCAGGACACTGAAGCTTTCTTT. The rearrangement links TRBV30 to TRBJ1-1; D is ambiguous. This CDR3 region has 11 residues. V shed 5 bases and J shed 3 bases, with 7 bases lying between them. The germline gives CDR1 GTSNPN, CDR2 SVGIG (reference sequence).

This CDR3 is CASSLGSGNGKNIQYF. The CDR3 bases are TGTGCCAGCAGCTTAGGTAGCGGGAATGGCAAAAACATTCAGTACTTC. The chain links TRBV11-3 to TRBJ2-4, with 8 bases fitting TRBD2. Trimming cost V 1 base and J 3 bases; bases outside gene matches: 5. Germline V lookup: CDR1 SGHNT, CDR2 YENEEA. The CDR3 has 16 amino acids. Supplemented by reference TRBV11-3 and TRBJ2-4, the full variable domain reads EAGVVQSPRYKIIEKKQPVAFWCNPISGHNTLYWYLQNLGQGPELLIRYENEEAVDDSQLPKDRFSAERLKGVDSTLKIQPAELGDSAVYLCASSLGSGNGKNIQYFGAGTRLSVL.

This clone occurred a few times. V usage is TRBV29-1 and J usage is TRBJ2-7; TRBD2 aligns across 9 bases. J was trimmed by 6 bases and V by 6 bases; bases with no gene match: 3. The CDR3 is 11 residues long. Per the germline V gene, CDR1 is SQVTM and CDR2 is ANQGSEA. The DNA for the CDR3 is TGCAGCGTGGGACTAGCAGGCGAGCAGTACTTC. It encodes CSVGLAGEQYF.

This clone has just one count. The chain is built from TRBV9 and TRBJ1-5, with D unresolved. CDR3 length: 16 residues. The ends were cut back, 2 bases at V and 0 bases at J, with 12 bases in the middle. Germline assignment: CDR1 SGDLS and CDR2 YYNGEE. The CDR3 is CASSVLQLYSNQPQHF. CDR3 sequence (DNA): TGTGCCAGCAGCGTGTTACAGCTCTATAGCAATCAGCCCCAGCATTTT.

CDR3 loop: CASSLMGLAGGIDEQFF. For the CDR3, the DNA is TGTGCCAGCAGCTTGATGGGACTAGCGGGAGGAATCGATGAGCAGTTCTTC. The chain recombines TRBV11-3 with TRBJ2-1; 15 nucleotides align to TRBD2. Germline V gene data show CDR1 as SGHNT and CDR2 as YENEEA. There are 17 residues in the CDR3. After removal of 3 bases from V and 8 bases from J, the junction contained 8 bases not matched to a gene.

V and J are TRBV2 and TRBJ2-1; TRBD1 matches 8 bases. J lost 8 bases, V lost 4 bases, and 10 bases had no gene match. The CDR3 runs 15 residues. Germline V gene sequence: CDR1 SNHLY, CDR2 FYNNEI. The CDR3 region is CASSGGQVKGHEQFF. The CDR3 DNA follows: TGTGCCAGCAGTGGGGGACAGGTTAAGGGGCATGAGCAGTTCTTC.

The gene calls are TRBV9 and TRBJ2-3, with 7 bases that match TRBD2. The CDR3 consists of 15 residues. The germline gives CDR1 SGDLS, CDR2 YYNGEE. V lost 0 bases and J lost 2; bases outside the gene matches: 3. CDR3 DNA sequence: TGTGCCAGCAGCGTAGCCAGCGGGGACACAGATACGCAGTATTTT. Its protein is CASSVASGDTDTQYF.

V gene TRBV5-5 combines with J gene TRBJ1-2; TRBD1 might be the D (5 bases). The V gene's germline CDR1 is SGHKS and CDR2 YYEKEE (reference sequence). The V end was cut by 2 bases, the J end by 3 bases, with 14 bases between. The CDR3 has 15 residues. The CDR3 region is CASSLMGGVDYGYTF. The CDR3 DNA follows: TGTGCCAGCAGCTTAATGGGGGGGGTCGACTATGGCTACACCTTC. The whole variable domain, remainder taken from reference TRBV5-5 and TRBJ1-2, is DAGVTQSPTHLIKTRGQQVTLRCSPISGHKSVSWYQQVLGQGPQFIFQYYEKEERGRGNFPDRFSARQFPNYSSELNVNALLLGDSALYLCASSLMGGVDYGYTFGSGTRLTVV.

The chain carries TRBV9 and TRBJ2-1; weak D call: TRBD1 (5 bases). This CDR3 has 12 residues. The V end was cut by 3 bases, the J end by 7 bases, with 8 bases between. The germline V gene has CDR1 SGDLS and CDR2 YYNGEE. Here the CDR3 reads CASSAQGNEQFF. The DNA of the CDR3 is TGTGCCAGCAGCGCGCAGGGAAATGAGCAGTTCTTC.

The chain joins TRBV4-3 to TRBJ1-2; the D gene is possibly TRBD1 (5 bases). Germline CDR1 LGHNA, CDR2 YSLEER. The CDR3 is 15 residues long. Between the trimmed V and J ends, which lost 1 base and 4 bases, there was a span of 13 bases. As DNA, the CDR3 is TGCGCCAGCAGCCAAGTGGGCGGGGCGGGCTATGGCTACACCTTC. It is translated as CASSQVGGAGYGYTF.

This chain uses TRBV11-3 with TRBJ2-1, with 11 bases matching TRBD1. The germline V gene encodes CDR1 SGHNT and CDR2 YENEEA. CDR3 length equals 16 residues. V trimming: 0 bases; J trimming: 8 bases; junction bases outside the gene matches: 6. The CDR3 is CASSLEGTGGLDEQFF. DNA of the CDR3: TGTGCCAGCAGCTTAGAAGGGACAGGGGGTTTAGATGAGCAGTTCTTC.

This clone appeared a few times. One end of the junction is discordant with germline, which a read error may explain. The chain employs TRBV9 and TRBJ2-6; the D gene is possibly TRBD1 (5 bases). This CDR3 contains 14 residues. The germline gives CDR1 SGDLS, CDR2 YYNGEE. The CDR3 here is CASSVTSGANGLTF. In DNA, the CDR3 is TGTGCCAGCAGCGTGACCTCTGGGGCCAACGGCCTGACTTTC.